This note documents a single T cell receptor beta chain sequence. Antigen: not known. The source of the sample is a study of cytomegalovirus exposure and HLA in healthy donors. Study findings and constraints: A later analysis reportedly identified an Asian-associated ancestry cluster as carrying fewer N-insertions than the approximately 640-donor mean.

Primers for the PCR totalled 60 Vbeta and 13 Jbeta. Only in-frame clones appear in the TCRdb table, and some are missing; sequencing was by immunoSEQ multiplex PCR. The table records 90,000 to 120,000 clones, 70% to 85% of them present only once. This TCR was sampled from a male donor in good health and CMV-seronegative. Source material: PBMCs.

The CDR3 spells CASSEERFTYGYTF. In nucleotides, the CDR3 is TGTGCCAGCAGTGAAGAGAGGTTCACCTATGGCTACACCTTC. The chain employs TRBV7-2 and TRBJ1-2; D remains ambiguous. The CDR3 is made up of 14 amino acids. Germline V gene data show CDR1 as SGHTA and CDR2 as FQGNSA. The germline V and J ends were trimmed by 6 bases and 4 bases, with 15 bases remaining between them.